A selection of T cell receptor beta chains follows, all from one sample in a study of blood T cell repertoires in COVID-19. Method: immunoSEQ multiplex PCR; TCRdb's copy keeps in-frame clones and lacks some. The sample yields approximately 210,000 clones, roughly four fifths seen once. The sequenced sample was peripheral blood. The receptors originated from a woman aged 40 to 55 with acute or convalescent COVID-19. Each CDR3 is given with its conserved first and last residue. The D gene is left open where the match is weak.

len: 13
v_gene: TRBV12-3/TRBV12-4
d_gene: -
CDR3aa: CASSLASSYEQYF

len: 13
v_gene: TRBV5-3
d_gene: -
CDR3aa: CARSSGVPYEQYF

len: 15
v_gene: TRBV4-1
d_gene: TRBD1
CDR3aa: CASSHAGGEGNTIYF

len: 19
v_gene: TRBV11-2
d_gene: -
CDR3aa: CASSSYQGLAEFSYNEQFF

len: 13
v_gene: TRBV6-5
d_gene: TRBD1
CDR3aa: CASSGTAYYGYTF

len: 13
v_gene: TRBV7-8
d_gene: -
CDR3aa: CASSRDQGYGYTF

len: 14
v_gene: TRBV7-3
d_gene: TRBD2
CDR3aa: CASSLLSGTDTQYF

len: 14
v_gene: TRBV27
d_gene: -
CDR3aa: CASSFQGMGYEQYF

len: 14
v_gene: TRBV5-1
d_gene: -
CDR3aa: CASSLKQGNTEAFF

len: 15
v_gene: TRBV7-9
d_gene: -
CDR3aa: CASSMFGSGANVLTF

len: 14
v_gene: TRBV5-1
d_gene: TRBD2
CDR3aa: CASFPGLATGTQYF

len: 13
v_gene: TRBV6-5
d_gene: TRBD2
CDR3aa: CASRLAGGNEQFF

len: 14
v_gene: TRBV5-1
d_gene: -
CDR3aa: CASSSGQSNQPQHF

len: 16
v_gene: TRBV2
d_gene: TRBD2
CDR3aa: CASSEGGNGGYNEQFF

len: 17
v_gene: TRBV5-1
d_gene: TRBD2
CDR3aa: CASSSRTSGSWTDTQYF

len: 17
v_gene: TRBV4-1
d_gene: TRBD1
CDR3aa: CASSQAQGQGGSYEQYF

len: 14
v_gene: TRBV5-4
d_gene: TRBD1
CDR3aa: CASTPGTGAYEQYF

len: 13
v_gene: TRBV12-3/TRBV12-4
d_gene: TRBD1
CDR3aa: CASGQGAYEKLFF

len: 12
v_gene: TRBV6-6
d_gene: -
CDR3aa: CASSRPGEKLFF

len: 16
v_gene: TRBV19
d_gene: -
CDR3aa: CASSAVGEVGSYEQYF

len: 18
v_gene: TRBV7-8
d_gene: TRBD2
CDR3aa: CASSPSFRSGKAKNIQYF

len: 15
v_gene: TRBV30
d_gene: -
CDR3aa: CAWSVWGGVATEAFF

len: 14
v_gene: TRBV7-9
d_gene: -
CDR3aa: CASSLRLGRGEQYF

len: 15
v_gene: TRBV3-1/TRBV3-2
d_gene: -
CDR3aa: CASSQGPPRNEKLFF

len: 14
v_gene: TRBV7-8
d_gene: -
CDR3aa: CASSLGSSGNTIYF

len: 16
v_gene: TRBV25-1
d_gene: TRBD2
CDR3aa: CASSDPLAGGPETQYF

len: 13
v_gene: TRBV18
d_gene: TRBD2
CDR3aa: CARGGRSSYEQYF

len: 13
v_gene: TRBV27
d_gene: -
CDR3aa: CASSPGVTYEQYF

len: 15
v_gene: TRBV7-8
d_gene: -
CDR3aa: CASSFLTGFTDTQYF

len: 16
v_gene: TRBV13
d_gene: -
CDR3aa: CASSISDRRYTGELFF

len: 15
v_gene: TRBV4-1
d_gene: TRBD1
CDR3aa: CASSLLGQGRLGYTF

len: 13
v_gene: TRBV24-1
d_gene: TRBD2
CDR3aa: CATTREGQNEQFF

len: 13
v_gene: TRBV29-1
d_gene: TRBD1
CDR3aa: CSVATGFSYEQYF

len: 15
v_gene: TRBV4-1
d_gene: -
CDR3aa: CASSQKITGNQPQHF

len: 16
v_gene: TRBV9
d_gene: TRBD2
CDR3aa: CASSVHGTSKADTQYF

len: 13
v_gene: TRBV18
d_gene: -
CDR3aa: CASSPSGNQPQHF

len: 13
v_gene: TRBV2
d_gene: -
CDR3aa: CASSAFSGNTIYF

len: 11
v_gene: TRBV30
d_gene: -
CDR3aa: CACRGNTEAFF

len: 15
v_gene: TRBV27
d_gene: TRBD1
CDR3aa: CASSWADREVYEQYF

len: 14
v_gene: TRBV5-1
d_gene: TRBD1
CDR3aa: CASTGQGGNTEAFF

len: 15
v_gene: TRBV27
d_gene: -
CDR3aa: CASSLTRLSTGELFF

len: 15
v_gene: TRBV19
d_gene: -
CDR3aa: CASSIGAGSTDTQYF

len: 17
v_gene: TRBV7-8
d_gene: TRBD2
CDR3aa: CASISNLGLAVYNEQFF

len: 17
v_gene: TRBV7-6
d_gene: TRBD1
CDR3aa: CASSLLSQGAGNTEAFF

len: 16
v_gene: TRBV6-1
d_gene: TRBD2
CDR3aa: CASSARTSDTRNEQFF

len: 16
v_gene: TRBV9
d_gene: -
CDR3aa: CASSTWDSLIVETQYF

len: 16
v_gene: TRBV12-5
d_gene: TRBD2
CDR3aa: CASGLVLGGSTDTQYF

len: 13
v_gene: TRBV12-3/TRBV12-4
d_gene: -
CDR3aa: CASSLVAPNEQFF

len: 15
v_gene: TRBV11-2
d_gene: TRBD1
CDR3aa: CASSLGGGGGNTIYF

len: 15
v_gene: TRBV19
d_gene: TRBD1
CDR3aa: CASSLTGGANTEAFF

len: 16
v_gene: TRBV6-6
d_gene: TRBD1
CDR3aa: CASSPGTESHSYEQYF

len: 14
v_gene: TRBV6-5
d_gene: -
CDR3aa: CASSYAREADTQYF

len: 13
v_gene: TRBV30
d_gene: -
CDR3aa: CAWRQGTNTEAFF

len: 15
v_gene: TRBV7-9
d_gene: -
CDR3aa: CASSSGSIGAQPQHF

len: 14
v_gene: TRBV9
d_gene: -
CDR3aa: CASSVDEGFQPQHF

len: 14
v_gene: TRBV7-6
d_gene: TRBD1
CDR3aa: CASSLGQGYYEQYF

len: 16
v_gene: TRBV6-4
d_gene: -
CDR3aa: CASSDSGGSSYNEQFF

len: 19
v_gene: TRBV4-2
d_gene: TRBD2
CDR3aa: CASSQDLLASGGSYNEQFF

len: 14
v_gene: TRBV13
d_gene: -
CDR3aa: CASSFFQRGYEQYF

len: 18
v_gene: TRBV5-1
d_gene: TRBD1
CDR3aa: CASSQYRPGQGGSTEAFF